This T cell receptor beta chain comes out of a study of neoadjuvant anti-PD-1 for oral cavity cancer. Regarding this clone: Its antigen is still unknown.

Two replicates per tumor sample, mostly from roughly 4.8 ug of genomic DNA. Clones were read by immunoSEQ multiplex PCR, and TCRdb kept only the in-frame ones, dropping some. Of around 12,000 clones in the sample, roughly 60% were seen once. V was cut by 1 base and J by 2 bases, with 6 bases left in between. The CDR3 runs to 13 residues. The germline V gene has CDR1 SGHVS and CDR2 FQNEAQ. Study-wide results and caveats: Greater tumor shrinkage accompanied bigger post-treatment sizes of preexisting clones.

The V gene is TRBV7-8, the J gene TRBJ2-7; tentatively, D is TRBD1 (5 bases). The source material was tumor tissue, sampled before nivolumab (anti-PD-1) treatment. This clonotype was obtained from a person aged 40 to 85 with oral cavity squamous cell carcinoma. The CDR3 loop is CASSLGQPYEQYF. The CDR3 DNA sequence: TGTGCCAGCAGCTTAGGACAGCCCTACGAGCAGTACTTC.